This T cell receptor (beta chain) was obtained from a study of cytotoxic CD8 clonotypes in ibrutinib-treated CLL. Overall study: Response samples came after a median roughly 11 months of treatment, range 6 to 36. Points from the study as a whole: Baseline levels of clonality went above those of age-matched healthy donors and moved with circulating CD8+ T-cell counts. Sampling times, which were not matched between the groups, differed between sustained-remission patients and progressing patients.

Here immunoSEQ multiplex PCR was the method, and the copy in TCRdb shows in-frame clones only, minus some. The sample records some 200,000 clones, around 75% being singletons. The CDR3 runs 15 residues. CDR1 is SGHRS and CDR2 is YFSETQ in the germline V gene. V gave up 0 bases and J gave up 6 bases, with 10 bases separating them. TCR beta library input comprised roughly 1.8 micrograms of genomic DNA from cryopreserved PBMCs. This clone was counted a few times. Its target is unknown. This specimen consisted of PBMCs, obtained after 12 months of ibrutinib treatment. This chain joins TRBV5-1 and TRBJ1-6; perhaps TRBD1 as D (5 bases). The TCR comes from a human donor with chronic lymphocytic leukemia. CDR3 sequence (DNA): TGCGCCAGCAGCTTGGATCCAGGGAGTAATTCACCCCTCCACTTT. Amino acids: CASSLDPGSNSPLHF.